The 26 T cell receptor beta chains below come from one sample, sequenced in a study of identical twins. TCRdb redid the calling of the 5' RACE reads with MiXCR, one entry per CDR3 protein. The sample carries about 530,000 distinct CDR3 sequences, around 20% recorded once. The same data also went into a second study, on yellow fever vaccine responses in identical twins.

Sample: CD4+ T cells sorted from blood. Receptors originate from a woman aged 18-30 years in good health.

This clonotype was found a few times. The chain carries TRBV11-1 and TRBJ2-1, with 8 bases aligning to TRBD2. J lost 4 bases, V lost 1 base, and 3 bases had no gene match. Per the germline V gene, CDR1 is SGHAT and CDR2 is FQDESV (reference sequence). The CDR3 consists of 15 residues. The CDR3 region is CASSLGLANYNEQFF. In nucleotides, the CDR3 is TGTGCCAGCAGCTTAGGACTAGCGAATTACAATGAGCAGTTCTTC.

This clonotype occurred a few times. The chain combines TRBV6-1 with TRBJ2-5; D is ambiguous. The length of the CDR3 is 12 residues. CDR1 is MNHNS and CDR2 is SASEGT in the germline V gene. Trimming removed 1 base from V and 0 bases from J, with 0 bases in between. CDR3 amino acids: CASSEDQETQYF. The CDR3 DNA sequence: TGTGCCAGCAGTGAAGACCAAGAGACCCAGTACTTC.

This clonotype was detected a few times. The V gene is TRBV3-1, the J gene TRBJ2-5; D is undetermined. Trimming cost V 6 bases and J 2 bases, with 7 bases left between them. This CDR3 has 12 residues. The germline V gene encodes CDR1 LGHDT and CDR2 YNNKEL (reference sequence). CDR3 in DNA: TGTGCCAGCAGGGTGGGACAAGAGACCCAGTACTTC. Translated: CASRVGQETQYF.

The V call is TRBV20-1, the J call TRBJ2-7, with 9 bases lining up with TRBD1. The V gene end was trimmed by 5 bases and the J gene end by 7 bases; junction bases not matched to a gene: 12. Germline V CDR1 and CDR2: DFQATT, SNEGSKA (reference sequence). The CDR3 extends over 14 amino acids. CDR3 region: CSASGTGTRKEQYV. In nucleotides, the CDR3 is TGCAGTGCTTCCGGGACAGGGACCCGTAAAGAGCAGTACGTC.

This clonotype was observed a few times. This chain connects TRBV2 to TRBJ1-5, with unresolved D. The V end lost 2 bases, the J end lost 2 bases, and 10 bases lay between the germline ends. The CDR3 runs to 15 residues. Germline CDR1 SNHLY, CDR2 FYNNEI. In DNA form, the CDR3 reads TGTGCCAGCAGTGAATGGGATCAGGGCAATCAGCCCCAGCATTTT. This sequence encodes CASSEWDQGNQPQHF.

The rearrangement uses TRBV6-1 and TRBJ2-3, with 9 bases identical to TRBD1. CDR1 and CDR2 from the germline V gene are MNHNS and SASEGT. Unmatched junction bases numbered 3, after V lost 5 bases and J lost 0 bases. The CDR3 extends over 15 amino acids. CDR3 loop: CASSTGTGSTDTQYF. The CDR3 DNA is TGTGCCAGCAGTACCGGGACAGGGAGCACAGATACGCAGTATTTT.

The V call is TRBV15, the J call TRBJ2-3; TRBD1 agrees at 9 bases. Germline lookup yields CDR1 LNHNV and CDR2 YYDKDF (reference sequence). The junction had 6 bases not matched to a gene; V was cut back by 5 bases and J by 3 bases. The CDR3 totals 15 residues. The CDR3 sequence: CATSERDRVTDTQYF. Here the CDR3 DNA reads TGTGCCACCAGCGAACGGGACAGGGTTACAGATACGCAGTATTTT.

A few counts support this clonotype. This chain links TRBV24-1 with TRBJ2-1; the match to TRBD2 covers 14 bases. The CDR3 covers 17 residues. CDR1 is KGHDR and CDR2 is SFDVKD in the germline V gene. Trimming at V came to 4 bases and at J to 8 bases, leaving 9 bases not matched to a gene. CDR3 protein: CATSESGTSGRRDEQFF. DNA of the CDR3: TGTGCCACCAGTGAATCAGGGACTAGCGGGAGAAGGGATGAGCAGTTCTTC.

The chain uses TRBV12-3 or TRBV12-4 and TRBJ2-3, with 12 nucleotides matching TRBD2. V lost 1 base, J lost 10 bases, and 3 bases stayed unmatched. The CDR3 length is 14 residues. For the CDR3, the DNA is TGTGCCAGCAGTTTAGGGACTAGCGGGATCGCGCAGTATTTT. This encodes CASSLGTSGIAQYF.

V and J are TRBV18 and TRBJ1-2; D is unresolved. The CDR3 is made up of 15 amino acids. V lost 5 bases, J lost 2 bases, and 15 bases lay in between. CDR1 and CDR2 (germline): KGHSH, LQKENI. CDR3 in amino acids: CASSGSAGPNYGYTF. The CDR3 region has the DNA TGTGCCAGCTCAGGGTCGGCAGGCCCAAACTATGGCTACACCTTC.

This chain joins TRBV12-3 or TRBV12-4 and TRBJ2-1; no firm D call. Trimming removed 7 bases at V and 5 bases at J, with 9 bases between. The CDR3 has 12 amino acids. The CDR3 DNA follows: TGTGCCAGCACCCCCTCACACAATGAGCAGTTCTTC. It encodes CASTPSHNEQFF.

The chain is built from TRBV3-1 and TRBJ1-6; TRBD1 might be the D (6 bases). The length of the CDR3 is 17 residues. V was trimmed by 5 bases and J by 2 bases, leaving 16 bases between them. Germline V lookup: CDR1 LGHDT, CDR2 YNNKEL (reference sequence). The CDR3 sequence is CASSKRGGPTYNSPLHF. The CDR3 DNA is TGTGCCAGCAGCAAACGAGGGGGGCCCACCTATAATTCACCCCTCCACTTT. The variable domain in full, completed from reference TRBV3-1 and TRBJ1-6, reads DTAVSQTPKYLVTQMGNDKSIKCEQNLGHDTMYWYKQDSKKFLKIMFSYNNKELIINETVPNRFSPKSPDKAHLNLHINSLELGDSAVYFCASSKRGGPTYNSPLHFGNGTRLTVT.

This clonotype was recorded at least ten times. CDR3 coding DNA: TGTGCCAGCCACTCCGGGACTAGCGGATACAATGAGCAGTTCTTC. Its translation: CASHSGTSGYNEQFF. V gene TRBV6-1 combines with J gene TRBJ2-1; the match to TRBD2 covers 11 bases. The CDR3 spans 15 residues. V was pared by 8 bases and J by 4 bases, with 7 bases of the junction left unmatched. Germline-derived CDR1 and CDR2 are MNHNS and SASEGT.

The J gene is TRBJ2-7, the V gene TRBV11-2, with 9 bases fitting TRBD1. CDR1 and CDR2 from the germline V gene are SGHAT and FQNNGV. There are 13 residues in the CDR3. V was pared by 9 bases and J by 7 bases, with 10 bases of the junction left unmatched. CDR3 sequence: CASGGQGTFEQYF. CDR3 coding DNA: TGTGCCAGTGGGGGACAGGGTACTTTTGAGCAGTACTTC.

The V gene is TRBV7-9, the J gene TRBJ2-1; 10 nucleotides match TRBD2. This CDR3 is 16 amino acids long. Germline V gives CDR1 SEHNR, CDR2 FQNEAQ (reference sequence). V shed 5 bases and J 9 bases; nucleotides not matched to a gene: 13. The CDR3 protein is CASSHTSGNAGGEQFF. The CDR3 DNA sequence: TGTGCCAGCAGCCACACTAGCGGGAACGCTGGTGGTGAGCAGTTCTTC.

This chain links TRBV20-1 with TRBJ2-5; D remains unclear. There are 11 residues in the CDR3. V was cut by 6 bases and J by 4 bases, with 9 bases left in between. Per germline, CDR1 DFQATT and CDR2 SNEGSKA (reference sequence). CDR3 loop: CSADPRETQYF. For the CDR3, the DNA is TGCAGTGCAGACCCCCGAGAGACCCAGTACTTC.

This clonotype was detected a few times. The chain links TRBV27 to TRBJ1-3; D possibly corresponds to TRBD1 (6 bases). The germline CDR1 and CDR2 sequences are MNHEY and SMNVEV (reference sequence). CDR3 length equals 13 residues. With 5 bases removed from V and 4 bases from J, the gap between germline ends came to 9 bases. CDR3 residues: CASSLQGGNTIYF. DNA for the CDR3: TGTGCCAGCAGTCTCCAGGGGGGAAACACCATATATTTT.

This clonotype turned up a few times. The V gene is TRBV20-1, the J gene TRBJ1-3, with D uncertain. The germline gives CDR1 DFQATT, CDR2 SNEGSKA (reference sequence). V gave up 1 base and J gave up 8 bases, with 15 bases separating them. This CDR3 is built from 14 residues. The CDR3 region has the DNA TGCAGTGCTAGAGTTTTCCGATCCTGGGACACCATATATTTT. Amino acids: CSARVFRSWDTIYF.

The CDR3 bases are TGTGCCAGCAGTCAACATGAGAACTATGGCTACACCTTC. This sequence encodes CASSQHENYGYTF. The V call is TRBV12-3 or TRBV12-4, the J call TRBJ1-2; unclear D gene. The V gene lost 5 bases and the J gene lost 2 bases, with 9 bases spanning the gap. CDR3 length: 13 residues.

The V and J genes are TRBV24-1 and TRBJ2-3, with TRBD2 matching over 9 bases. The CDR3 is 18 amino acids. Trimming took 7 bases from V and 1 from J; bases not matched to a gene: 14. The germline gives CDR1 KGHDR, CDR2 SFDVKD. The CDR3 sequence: CATRRGRRAGGGTDTQYF. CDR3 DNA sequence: TGTGCCACCAGAAGGGGGCGACGAGCGGGAGGAGGCACAGATACGCAGTATTTT.

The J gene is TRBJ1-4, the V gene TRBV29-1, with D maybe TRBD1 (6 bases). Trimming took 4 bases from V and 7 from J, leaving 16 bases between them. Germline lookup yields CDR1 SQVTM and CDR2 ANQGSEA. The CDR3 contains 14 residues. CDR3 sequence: CSVAPGAFGEKLFF. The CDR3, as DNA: TGCAGCGTTGCCCCGGGGGCATTCGGTGAAAAACTGTTTTTT.

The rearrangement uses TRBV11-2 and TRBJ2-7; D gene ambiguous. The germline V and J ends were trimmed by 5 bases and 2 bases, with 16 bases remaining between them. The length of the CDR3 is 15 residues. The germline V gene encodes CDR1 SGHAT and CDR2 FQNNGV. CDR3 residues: CASSQSDIFPYEQYV. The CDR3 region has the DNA TGTGCCAGCAGCCAAAGTGACATTTTTCCCTACGAGCAGTACGTC.

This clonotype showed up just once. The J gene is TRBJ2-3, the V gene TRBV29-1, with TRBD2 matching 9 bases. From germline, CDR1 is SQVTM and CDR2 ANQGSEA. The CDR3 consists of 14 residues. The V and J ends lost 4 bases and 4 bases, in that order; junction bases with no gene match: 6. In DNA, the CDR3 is TGCAGCGTTGGAGTAGCGGGAGTCCCAGATACGCAGTATTTT. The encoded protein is CSVGVAGVPDTQYF.

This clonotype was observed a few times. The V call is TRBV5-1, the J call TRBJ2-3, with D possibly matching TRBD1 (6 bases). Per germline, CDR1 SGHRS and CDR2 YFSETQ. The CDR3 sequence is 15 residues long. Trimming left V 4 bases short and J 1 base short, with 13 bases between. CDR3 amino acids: CASSPNYRGTDTQYF. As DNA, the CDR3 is TGCGCCAGCAGCCCCAACTACAGGGGCACAGATACGCAGTATTTT.

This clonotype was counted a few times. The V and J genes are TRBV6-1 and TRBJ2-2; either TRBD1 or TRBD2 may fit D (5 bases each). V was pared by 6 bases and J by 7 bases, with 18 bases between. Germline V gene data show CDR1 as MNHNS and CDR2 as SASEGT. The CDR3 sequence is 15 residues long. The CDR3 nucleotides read TGTGCCAGCAGACCACCCCCCTGGGGGATCGGGGAGCTGTTTTTT. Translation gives CASRPPPWGIGELFF.

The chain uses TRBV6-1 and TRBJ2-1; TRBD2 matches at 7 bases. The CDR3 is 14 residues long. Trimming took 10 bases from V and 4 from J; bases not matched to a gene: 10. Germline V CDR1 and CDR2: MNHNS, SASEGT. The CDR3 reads CATSGGTIYNEQFF. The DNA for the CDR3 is TGTGCCACCTCCGGGGGGACTATATACAATGAGCAGTTCTTC.